This T cell receptor beta chain was identified in a study of shared clonotypes between healthy human individuals. About this clone itself: Its target is unknown.

The CDR3 spans 13 residues. The J segment lost 5 bases and the V segment lost 7 bases, leaving 6 bases of the junction unmatched. Per the germline V gene, CDR1 is GTSNPN and CDR2 is SVGIG (reference sequence). Study outcomes and limitations: It was anticipated that sequencing depth would influence how many clonotypes donors shared. Limited genetic and exposure-history diversity came from having few donors.

Generated by immunoSEQ multiplex PCR, the TCRdb table keeps only in-frame clones and is missing some. This sample has roughly 2,300,000 clones, with about nine tenths found just once. The source material was naive CD4+ T cells from PBMCs. This sample's subset: CD45RA+ positively selected. The J gene is TRBJ2-2, the V gene TRBV30, with TRBD1 identical over 8 bases. The origin of this receptor is a man aged 18 to 30 in good health. Some clones in this sample may be carry-over from other donors' samples. The CDR3 protein is CALDRDQTGELFF. The CDR3 nucleotides read TGTGCCTTGGACAGGGATCAAACCGGGGAGCTGTTTTTT. Full variable domain (rest looked up from reference TRBV30 and TRBJ2-2): SQTIHQWPATLVQPVGSPLSLECTVEGTSNPNLYWYRQAAGRGLQLLFYSVGIGQISSEVPQNLSASRPQDRQFILSSKKLLLSDSGFYLCALDRDQTGELFFGEGSRLTVL.